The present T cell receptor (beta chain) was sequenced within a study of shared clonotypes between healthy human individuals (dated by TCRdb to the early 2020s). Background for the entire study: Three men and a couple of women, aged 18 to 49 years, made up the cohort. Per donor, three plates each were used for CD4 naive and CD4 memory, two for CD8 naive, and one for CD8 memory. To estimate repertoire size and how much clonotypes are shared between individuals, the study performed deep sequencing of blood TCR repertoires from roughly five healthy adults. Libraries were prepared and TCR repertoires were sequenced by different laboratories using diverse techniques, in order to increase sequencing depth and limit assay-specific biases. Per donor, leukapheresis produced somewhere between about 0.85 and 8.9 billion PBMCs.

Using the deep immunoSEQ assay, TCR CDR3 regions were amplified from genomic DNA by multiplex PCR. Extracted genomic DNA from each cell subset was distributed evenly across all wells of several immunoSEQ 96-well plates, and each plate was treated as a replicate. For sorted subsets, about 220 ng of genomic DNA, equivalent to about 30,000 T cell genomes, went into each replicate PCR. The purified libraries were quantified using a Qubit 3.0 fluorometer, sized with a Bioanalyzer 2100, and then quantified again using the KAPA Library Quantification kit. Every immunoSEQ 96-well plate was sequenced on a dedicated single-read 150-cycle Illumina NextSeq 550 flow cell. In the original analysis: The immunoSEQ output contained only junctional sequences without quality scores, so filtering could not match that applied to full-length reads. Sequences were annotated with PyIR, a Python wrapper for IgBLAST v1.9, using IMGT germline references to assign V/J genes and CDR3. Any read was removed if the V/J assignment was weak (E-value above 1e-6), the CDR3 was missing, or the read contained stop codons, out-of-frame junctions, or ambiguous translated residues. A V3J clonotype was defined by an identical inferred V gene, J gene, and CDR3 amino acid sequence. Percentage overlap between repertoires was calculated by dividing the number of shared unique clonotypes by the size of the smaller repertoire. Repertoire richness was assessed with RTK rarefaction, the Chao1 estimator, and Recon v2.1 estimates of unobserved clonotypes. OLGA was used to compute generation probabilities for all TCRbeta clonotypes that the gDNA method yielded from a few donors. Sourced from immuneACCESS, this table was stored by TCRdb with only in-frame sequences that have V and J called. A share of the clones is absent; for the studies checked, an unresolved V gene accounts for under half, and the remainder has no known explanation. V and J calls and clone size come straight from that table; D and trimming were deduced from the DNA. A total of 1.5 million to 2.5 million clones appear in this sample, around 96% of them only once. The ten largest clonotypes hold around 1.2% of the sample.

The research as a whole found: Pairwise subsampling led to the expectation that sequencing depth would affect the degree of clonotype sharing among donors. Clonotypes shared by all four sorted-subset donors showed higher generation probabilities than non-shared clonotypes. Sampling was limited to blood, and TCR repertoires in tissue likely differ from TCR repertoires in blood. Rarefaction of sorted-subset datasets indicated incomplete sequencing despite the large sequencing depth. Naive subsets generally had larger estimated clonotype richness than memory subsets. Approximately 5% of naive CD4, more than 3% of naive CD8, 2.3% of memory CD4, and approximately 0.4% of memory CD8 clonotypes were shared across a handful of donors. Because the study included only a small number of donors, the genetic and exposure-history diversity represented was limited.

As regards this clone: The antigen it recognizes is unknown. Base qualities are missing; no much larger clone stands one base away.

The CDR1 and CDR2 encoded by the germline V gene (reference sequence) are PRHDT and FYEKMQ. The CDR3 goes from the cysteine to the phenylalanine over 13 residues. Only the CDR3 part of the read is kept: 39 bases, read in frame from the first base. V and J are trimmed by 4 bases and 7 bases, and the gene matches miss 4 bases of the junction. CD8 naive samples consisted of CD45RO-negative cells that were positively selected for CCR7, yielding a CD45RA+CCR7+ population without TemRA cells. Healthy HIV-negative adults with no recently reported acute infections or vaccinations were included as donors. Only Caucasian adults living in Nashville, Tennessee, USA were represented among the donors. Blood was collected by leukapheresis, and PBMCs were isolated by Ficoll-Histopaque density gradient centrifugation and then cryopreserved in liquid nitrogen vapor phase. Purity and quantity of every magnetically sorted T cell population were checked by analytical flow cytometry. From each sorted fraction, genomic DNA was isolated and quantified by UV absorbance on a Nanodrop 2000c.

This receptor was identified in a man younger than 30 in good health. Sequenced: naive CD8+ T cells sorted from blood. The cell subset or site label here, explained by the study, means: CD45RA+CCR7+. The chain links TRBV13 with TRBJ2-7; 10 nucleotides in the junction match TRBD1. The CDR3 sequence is CASSSDRGQEQYF. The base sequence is TGTGCCAGCAGCTCCGACAGGGGGCAAGAGCAGTACTTC.